The present T cell receptor beta chain was sequenced within a study of cytomegalovirus exposure and HLA in healthy donors. This CDR3 spans 13 amino acids. Deletions cut 3 bases from V and 0 bases from J, with 6 bases between. In germline, CDR1 is MNHEY, CDR2 SMNVEV (reference sequence). It was with 60 Vbeta and 13 Jbeta primers that the PCR ran. Assay used: immunoSEQ multiplex PCR; TCRdb lists only in-frame clones, some missing. Among over 95,000 clones listed, 60% to 80% were seen once. With regard to this clone: The sample holds other DNA sequences that translate to the same CDR3.

The sequence derives from a man aged 35-49 years in good health and CMV-seronegative. The sample consisted of PBMCs. The V gene is TRBV27, the J gene TRBJ2-7; D might be TRBD2 (6 bases). In nucleotides, the CDR3 is TGTGCCAGCAGTTTGACTAGCTCCTACGAGCAGTACTTC. This sequence encodes CASSLTSSYEQYF.